This is a list of T cell receptor beta chains from one sample in a study of T cells after yellow fever vaccination. TCRdb ran MiXCR on the 5' RACE reads and lists one entry per CDR3 protein. The table records about 150,000 distinct CDR3 sequences, less than 8.5% of them present only once. The sample consisted of CD4+ T cells sorted from PBMCs, taken 10 days after the yellow fever booster vaccination. These receptor sequences come from a man aged 25 to 45 who received the YFV17D yellow fever vaccine. Each CDR3 is given with its conserved first and last residue. Fields, in order: D gene, V gene, J gene, CDR3 length, clone size, CDR3 protein, CDR3 DNA. The D gene is left open where the match is weak. Expanded clones are given a class, and other clones once, few, many or no size at all.

D gene: -
V gene: TRBV3-1
J gene: TRBJ2-1
CDR3 length: 12
clone size: many
CDR3 protein: CASSRQVDEQFF
CDR3 DNA: TGTGCCAGCAGTCGACAGGTCGATGAGCAGTTCTTC

D gene: TRBD1
V gene: TRBV25-1
J gene: TRBJ2-5
CDR3 length: 16
clone size: many
CDR3 protein: CASSELLERQGGTQYF
CDR3 DNA: TGTGCCAGCAGTGAATTATTGGAGAGACAGGGTGGGACCCAGTACTTC

D gene: -
V gene: TRBV3-1
J gene: TRBJ1-6
CDR3 length: 14
clone size: -
CDR3 protein: CASSQGSDYSPLHF
CDR3 DNA: TGTGCCAGCAGCCAAGGTTCTGATTATTCACCCCTCCACTTT

D gene: -
V gene: TRBV6-5
J gene: TRBJ2-3
CDR3 length: 18
clone size: many
CDR3 protein: CASSREGTTPTATDTQYF
CDR3 DNA: TGTGCCAGCAGTCGTGAGGGGACAACCCCGACCGCTACAGATACGCAGTATTTT

D gene: TRBD2
V gene: TRBV7-9
J gene: TRBJ2-7
CDR3 length: 15
clone size: many
CDR3 protein: CASSASGRSSYEQYF
CDR3 DNA: TGTGCCAGCAGCGCTAGCGGCCGCAGCTCCTACGAGCAGTACTTC

D gene: -
V gene: TRBV28
J gene: TRBJ2-3
CDR3 length: 13
clone size: few
CDR3 protein: CASSLRAPGTQYF
CDR3 DNA: TGTGCCAGCAGTTTAAGGGCCCCGGGAACGCAGTATTTT

D gene: -
V gene: TRBV28
J gene: TRBJ2-7
CDR3 length: 13
clone size: many
CDR3 protein: CASSTTGTGEQYF
CDR3 DNA: TGTGCCAGCAGTACGACAGGAACCGGCGAGCAGTACTTC

D gene: -
V gene: TRBV7-3
J gene: TRBJ1-6
CDR3 length: 13
clone size: many
CDR3 protein: CASSPQPGSPLHF
CDR3 DNA: TGTGCCAGCAGCCCCCAGCCGGGTTCACCCCTCCACTTT

D gene: TRBD2
V gene: TRBV12-3/TRBV12-4
J gene: TRBJ2-1
CDR3 length: 15
clone size: many
CDR3 protein: CASSSSGSGYNEQFF
CDR3 DNA: TGTGCCAGCAGCTCTAGCGGGAGCGGTTACAATGAGCAGTTCTTC

D gene: TRBD1
V gene: TRBV20-1
J gene: TRBJ1-5
CDR3 length: 13
clone size: many
CDR3 protein: CSAPQGVDQPQHF
CDR3 DNA: TGCAGTGCCCCTCAGGGGGTCGATCAGCCCCAGCATTTT

D gene: TRBD2
V gene: TRBV24-1
J gene: TRBJ2-3
CDR3 length: 16
clone size: many
CDR3 protein: CATSDPPGGYTDTQYF
CDR3 DNA: TGTGCCACCAGTGATCCCCCGGGGGGTTACACAGATACGCAGTATTTT

D gene: TRBD1
V gene: TRBV30
J gene: TRBJ2-1
CDR3 length: 13
clone size: -
CDR3 protein: CAWRAGGYNEQFF
CDR3 DNA: TGTGCCTGGAGGGCAGGGGGTTACAATGAGCAGTTCTTC

D gene: TRBD1
V gene: TRBV18
J gene: TRBJ2-7
CDR3 length: 14
clone size: many
CDR3 protein: CASSLQGASYEQYF
CDR3 DNA: TGTGCCAGCTCTCTACAGGGGGCCTCCTACGAGCAGTACTTC

D gene: -
V gene: TRBV7-2
J gene: TRBJ2-6
CDR3 length: 16
clone size: -
CDR3 protein: CASSQVRVAGANVLTF
CDR3 DNA: TGTGCCAGCAGCCAAGTCAGGGTGGCTGGGGCCAACGTCCTGACTTTC

D gene: TRBD1
V gene: TRBV7-2
J gene: TRBJ2-7
CDR3 length: 15
clone size: many
CDR3 protein: CASSSRTGASYEQYF
CDR3 DNA: TGTGCCAGCAGCTCACGTACAGGGGCGTCGTACGAGCAGTACTTC

D gene: -
V gene: TRBV20-1
J gene: TRBJ2-1
CDR3 length: 11
clone size: many
CDR3 protein: CSASRGYEQFF
CDR3 DNA: TGCAGTGCTAGTCGGGGGTATGAGCAGTTCTTC